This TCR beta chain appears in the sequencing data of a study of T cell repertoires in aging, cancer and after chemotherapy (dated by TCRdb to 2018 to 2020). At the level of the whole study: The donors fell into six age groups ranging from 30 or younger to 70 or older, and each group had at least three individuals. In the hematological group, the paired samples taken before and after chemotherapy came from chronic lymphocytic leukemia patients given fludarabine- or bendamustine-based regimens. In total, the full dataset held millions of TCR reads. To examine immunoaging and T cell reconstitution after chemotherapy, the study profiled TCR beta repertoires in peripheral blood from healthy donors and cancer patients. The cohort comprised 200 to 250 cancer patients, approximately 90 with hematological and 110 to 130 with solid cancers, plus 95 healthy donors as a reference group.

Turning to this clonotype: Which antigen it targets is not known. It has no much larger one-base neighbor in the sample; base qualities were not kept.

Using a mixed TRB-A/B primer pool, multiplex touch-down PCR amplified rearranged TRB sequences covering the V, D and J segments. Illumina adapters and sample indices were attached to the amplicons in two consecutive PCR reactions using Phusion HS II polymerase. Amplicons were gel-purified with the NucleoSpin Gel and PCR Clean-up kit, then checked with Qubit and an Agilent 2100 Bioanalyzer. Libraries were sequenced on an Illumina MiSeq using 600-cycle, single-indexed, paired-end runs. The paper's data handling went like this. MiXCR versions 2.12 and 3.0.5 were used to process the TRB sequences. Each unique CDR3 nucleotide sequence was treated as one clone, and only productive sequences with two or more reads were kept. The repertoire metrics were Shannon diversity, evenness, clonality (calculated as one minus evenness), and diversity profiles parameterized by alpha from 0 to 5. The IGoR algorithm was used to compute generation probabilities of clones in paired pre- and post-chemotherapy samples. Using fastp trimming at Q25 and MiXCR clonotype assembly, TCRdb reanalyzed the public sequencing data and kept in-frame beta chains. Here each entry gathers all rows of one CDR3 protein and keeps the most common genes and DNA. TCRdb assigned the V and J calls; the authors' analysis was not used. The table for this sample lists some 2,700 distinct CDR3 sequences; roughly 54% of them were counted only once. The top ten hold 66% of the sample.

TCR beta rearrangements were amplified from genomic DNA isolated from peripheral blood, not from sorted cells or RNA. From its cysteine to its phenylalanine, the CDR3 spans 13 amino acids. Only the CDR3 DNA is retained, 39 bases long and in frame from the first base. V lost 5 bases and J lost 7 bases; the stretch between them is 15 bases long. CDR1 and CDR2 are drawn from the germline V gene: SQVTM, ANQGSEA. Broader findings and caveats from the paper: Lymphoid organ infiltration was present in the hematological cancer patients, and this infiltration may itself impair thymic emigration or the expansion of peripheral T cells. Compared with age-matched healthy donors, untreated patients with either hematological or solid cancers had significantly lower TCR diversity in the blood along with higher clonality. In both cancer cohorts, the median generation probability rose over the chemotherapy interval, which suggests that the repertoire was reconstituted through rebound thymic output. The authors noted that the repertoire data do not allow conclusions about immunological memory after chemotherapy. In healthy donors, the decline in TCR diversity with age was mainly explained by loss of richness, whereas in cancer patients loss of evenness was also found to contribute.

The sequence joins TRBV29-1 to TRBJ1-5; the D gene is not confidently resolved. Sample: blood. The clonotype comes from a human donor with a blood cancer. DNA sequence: TGCAGCGTTCTATTACCCACCGGACAGCCCCAGCATTTT. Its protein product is CSVLLPTGQPQHF. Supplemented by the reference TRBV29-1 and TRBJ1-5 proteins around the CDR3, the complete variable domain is SAVISQKPSRDICQRGTSLTIQCQVDSQVTMMFWYRQQPGQSLTLIATANQGSEATYESGFVIDKFPISRPNLTFSTLTVSNMSPEDSSIYLCSVLLPTGQPQHFGDGTRLSIL.